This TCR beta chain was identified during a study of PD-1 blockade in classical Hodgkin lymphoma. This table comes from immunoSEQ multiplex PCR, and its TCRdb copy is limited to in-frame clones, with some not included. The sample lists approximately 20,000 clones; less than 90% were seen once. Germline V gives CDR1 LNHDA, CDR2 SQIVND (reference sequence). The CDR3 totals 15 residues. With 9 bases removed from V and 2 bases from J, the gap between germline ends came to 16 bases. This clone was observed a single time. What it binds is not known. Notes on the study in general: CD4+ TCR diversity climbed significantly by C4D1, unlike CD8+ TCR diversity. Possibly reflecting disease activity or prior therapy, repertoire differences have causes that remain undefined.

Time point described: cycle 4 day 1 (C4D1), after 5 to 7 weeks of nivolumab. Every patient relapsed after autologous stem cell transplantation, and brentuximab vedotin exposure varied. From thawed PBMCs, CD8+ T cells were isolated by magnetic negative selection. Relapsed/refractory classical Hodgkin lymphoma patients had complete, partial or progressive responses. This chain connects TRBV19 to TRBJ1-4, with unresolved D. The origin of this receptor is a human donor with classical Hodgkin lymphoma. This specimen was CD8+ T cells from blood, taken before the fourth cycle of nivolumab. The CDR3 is CASGRWGRTNEKLFF. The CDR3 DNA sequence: TGTGCCAGCGGACGGTGGGGTAGGACTAATGAAAAACTGTTTTTT.